The 8 T cell receptor beta chains presented below share a single source sample, sequenced in a study of siplizumab effects on memory and regulatory T cells. Produced via immunoSEQ multiplex PCR; TCRdb's table is partial and in-frame only. The sample lists 100,000 to 110,000 clones; 94% were seen once. The sample comprised non-Treg CD4+ T cells sorted from blood. Every receptor here comes from a human donor in good health.

The chain couples TRBV10-2 to TRBJ2-1; TRBD1 is a possible D gene (6 bases). The CDR3 has 16 amino acids. Germline V gene sequence: CDR1 WSHSY, CDR2 SAAADI. The V gene lost 1 base and the J gene lost 0 bases, with 10 bases spanning the gap. This CDR3 reads CASSEYTGSSYNEQFF. CDR3 coding DNA: TGCGCCAGCAGTGAGTACACAGGGAGCTCCTACAATGAGCAGTTCTTC.

The V and J genes are TRBV25-1 and TRBJ2-5; TRBD1 aligns across 9 bases. The germline V gene encodes CDR1 MGHDK and CDR2 SYGVNS. V dropped 5 bases and J dropped 3; count of bases not matched to a gene: 7. The CDR3 is 15 residues long. CDR3 nucleotide sequence: TGTGCCAGCAGTAGGCAGGGACAGGGTGAAGAGACCCAGTACTTC. Encoded protein: CASSRQGQGEETQYF. The full variable domain, in which reference TRBV25-1 and TRBJ2-5 provide the parts outside the CDR3, is EADIYQTPRYLVIGTGKKITLECSQTMGHDKMYWYQQDPGMELHLIHYSYGVNSTEKGDLSSESTVSRIRTEHFPLTLESARPSHTSQYLCASSRQGQGEETQYFGPGTRLLVL.

This chain links TRBV27 with TRBJ2-7; D is possibly TRBD1 (7 bases). Trimming removed 2 bases from V and 0 bases from J, with 14 bases in between. The CDR3 is 16 amino acids. The germline CDR1 and CDR2 sequences are MNHEY and SMNVEV (reference sequence). The CDR3 DNA reads as TGTGCCAGCAGTTTAAAGCCAGGGGGGACCTCCTACGAGCAGTACTTC. This encodes CASSLKPGGTSYEQYF.

The rearrangement joins TRBV5-5 to TRBJ1-3; 8 nucleotides agree with TRBD1. The ends lost 3 bases at V and 3 bases at J; junction bases unmatched: 8. This CDR3 contains 16 residues. The germline V gene encodes CDR1 SGHKS and CDR2 YYEKEE (reference sequence). CDR3 bases: TGTGCCAGCAGCTGGGCAGGGGGCTCAGGTGGAAACACCATATATTTT. This sequence encodes CASSWAGGSGGNTIYF.

The J gene is TRBJ1-1, the V gene TRBV19; D is possibly TRBD1 (6 bases). The CDR3 has 14 residues. CDR1 and CDR2 from the germline V gene are LNHDA and SQIVND (reference sequence). The ends were cut back, 5 bases at V and 3 bases at J, with 13 bases in the middle. The CDR3 protein is CASSYRGPDTEAFF. CDR3 nucleotides: TGTGCCAGTAGTTATCGGGGGCCTGACACTGAAGCTTTCTTT.

This clone was counted between two and nine times. This chain links TRBV29-1 with TRBJ1-2, with unresolved D. V lost 3 bases and J 3 bases, leaving 8 bases between the germline ends. The CDR3 loop spans 12 amino acids. Germline V lookup: CDR1 SQVTM, CDR2 ANQGSEA. CDR3 in amino acids: CSVELADYGYTF. The CDR3 DNA sequence: TGCAGCGTTGAGCTGGCAGACTATGGCTACACCTTC.

The rearrangement joins TRBV5-1 to TRBJ2-5, with D possibly being TRBD2 (6 bases). The CDR3 has 17 amino acids. CDR1 SGHRS and CDR2 YFSETQ come from the germline V gene. The V and J ends lost 0 bases and 0 bases respectively, with 15 bases between them. The CDR3 nucleotides are TGCGCCAGCAGCTTGGGGCGGGCTAGCGAGTACCAAGAGACCCAGTACTTC. Residues: CASSLGRASEYQETQYF.

This clone was detected once. This chain joins TRBV6-5 and TRBJ1-4; D is ambiguous. The V end lost 0 bases, the J end lost 0 bases, and 5 bases lay between the germline ends. This CDR3 is built from 15 residues. Per the germline V gene, CDR1 is MNHEY and CDR2 is SVGAGI. The CDR3 sequence is CASSYSHATNEKLFF. CDR3 nucleotide sequence: TGTGCCAGCAGTTACTCGCATGCAACTAATGAAAAACTGTTTTTT.